This is a list of T cell receptor beta chains from one sample in a study of T cells after yellow fever vaccination. A single record per CDR3 protein comes from TCRdb applying MiXCR to the 5' RACE reads. The top ten clones hold 10% of a sample with approximately 47,000 distinct CDR3 sequences, around 6.8% of them seen once. The sample consisted of PBMCs, either bulk or a sorted T-cell subset (CD4+, CD8+, memory, or dextramer-sorted; not recorded which), taken 45 days after the yellow fever booster vaccination. The receptors derive from a man aged 30-40 years who received the YFV17D yellow fever vaccine. The CDR3 runs from the conserved cysteine through the conserved F or W. The order of the fields is D gene, J gene, V gene, clone size, CDR3 protein, CDR3 DNA. D genes are given only for firm matches. A row's size may be missing; if present it is once, few, many or a size class.

D gene: NA
J gene: TRBJ1-1
V gene: TRBV7-2
clone size: many
CDR3 protein: CASSFILLAPGTEAFF
CDR3 DNA: TGTGCCAGCAGCTTCATTCTGTTGGCCCCGGGGACTGAAGCTTTCTTT

D gene: NA
J gene: TRBJ2-3
V gene: TRBV25-1
clone size: many
CDR3 protein: CASSEYSLTDTQYF
CDR3 DNA: TGTGCCAGCAGTGAATACAGTCTCACAGATACGCAGTATTTT

D gene: NA
J gene: TRBJ1-5
V gene: TRBV28
clone size: many
CDR3 protein: CASKENSNQPQHF
CDR3 DNA: TGTGCCAGCAAAGAGAATAGCAATCAGCCCCAGCATTTT

D gene: NA
J gene: TRBJ2-3
V gene: TRBV6-1
clone size: many
CDR3 protein: CASSLLAGTDTQYF
CDR3 DNA: TGTGCCAGCAGCCTCCTAGCAGGCACAGATACGCAGTATTTT

D gene: NA
J gene: TRBJ2-3
V gene: TRBV24-1
clone size: many
CDR3 protein: CATSQGTDTQYF
CDR3 DNA: TGTGCCACCAGTCAGGGCACAGATACGCAGTATTTT

D gene: NA
J gene: TRBJ2-7
V gene: TRBV6-2/TRBV6-3
clone size: NA
CDR3 protein: CASSNPRGRGYEQYF
CDR3 DNA: TGTGCCAGCAGTAACCCGCGGGGGCGCGGATACGAGCAGTACTTC

D gene: NA
J gene: TRBJ1-4
V gene: TRBV11-1
clone size: NA
CDR3 protein: CASSSPQMTGPKSNEKLFF
CDR3 DNA: TGTGCCAGCAGCTCACCGCAGATGACAGGACCCAAGTCAAATGAAAAACTGTTTTTT

D gene: NA
J gene: TRBJ2-2
V gene: TRBV6-1
clone size: many
CDR3 protein: CASKEGGYTGELFF
CDR3 DNA: TGTGCCAGCAAGGAGGGAGGATACACCGGGGAGCTGTTTTTT

D gene: TRBD1
J gene: TRBJ1-2
V gene: TRBV20-1
clone size: few
CDR3 protein: CSPAGGRTNYGYTF
CDR3 DNA: TGCAGTCCGGCAGGGGGCCGCACTAACTATGGCTACACCTTC

D gene: NA
J gene: TRBJ2-2
V gene: TRBV28
clone size: NA
CDR3 protein: CASSSGQGTGELFF
CDR3 DNA: TGTGCCAGCAGCTCGGGCCAGGGGACCGGGGAGCTGTTTTTT

D gene: TRBD2
J gene: TRBJ2-7
V gene: TRBV20-1
clone size: few
CDR3 protein: CSARDLYSGRLEQYF
CDR3 DNA: TGCAGTGCTAGAGATCTTTACAGCGGGAGACTCGAGCAGTACTTC

D gene: NA
J gene: TRBJ2-2
V gene: TRBV5-1
clone size: few
CDR3 protein: CASYPGGDTGELFF
CDR3 DNA: TGCGCCAGCTACCCGGGTGGCGACACCGGGGAGCTGTTTTTT

D gene: TRBD2
J gene: TRBJ2-1
V gene: TRBV20-1
clone size: many
CDR3 protein: CSARAGAGGSNEQFF
CDR3 DNA: TGCAGTGCTAGAGCGGGGGCGGGAGGGTCAAATGAGCAGTTCTTC

D gene: TRBD2
J gene: TRBJ2-7
V gene: TRBV10-3
clone size: many
CDR3 protein: CAIDRGGPTYEQYF
CDR3 DNA: TGTGCCATCGATCGGGGGGGCCCTACCTACGAGCAGTACTTC

D gene: NA
J gene: TRBJ1-5
V gene: TRBV5-1
clone size: many
CDR3 protein: CASSPRSTDQPQHF
CDR3 DNA: TGCGCCAGCAGCCCACGGAGTACCGATCAGCCCCAGCATTTT

D gene: TRBD2
J gene: TRBJ2-1
V gene: TRBV20-1
clone size: NA
CDR3 protein: CSARVAASGSDNEQFF
CDR3 DNA: TGCAGTGCTAGAGTTGCGGCTAGCGGGAGCGACAATGAGCAGTTCTTC

D gene: TRBD2
J gene: TRBJ2-3
V gene: TRBV20-1
clone size: many
CDR3 protein: CSAQDWGTNTDTQYF
CDR3 DNA: TGCAGTGCGCAAGACTGGGGGACTAACACAGATACGCAGTATTTT

D gene: TRBD1
J gene: TRBJ2-7
V gene: TRBV20-1
clone size: few
CDR3 protein: CSVRGRGDRVGEQYF
CDR3 DNA: TGCAGTGTTAGGGGTAGAGGGGACAGGGTTGGCGAGCAGTACTTC

D gene: NA
J gene: TRBJ1-5
V gene: TRBV18
clone size: few
CDR3 protein: CASSSGRRVDQPQHF
CDR3 DNA: TGTGCCAGCTCGTCTGGGCGGCGCGTGGACCAGCCCCAGCATTTT

D gene: NA
J gene: TRBJ2-2
V gene: TRBV18
clone size: many
CDR3 protein: CASSPSGSNTGELFF
CDR3 DNA: TGTGCCAGCTCACCCAGCGGATCGAACACCGGGGAGCTGTTTTTT

D gene: TRBD2
J gene: TRBJ2-1
V gene: TRBV2
clone size: many
CDR3 protein: CASSGLAGVGEQFF
CDR3 DNA: TGTGCCAGCAGTGGTTTAGCGGGAGTTGGTGAGCAGTTCTTC

D gene: TRBD2
J gene: TRBJ2-7
V gene: TRBV7-9
clone size: many
CDR3 protein: CASSRDYSYEQYF
CDR3 DNA: TGTGCCAGCAGCCGGGACTACTCCTACGAGCAGTACTTC

D gene: TRBD2
J gene: TRBJ2-3
V gene: TRBV7-2
clone size: NA
CDR3 protein: CASSLARLAGGADTQYF
CDR3 DNA: TGTGCCAGCAGCTTAGCAAGGTTGGCGGGAGGAGCAGATACGCAGTATTTT

D gene: TRBD1
J gene: TRBJ2-1
V gene: TRBV2
clone size: many
CDR3 protein: CASDPGQGSYEQFF
CDR3 DNA: TGTGCCAGTGACCCGGGACAGGGGTCCTATGAGCAGTTCTTC

D gene: TRBD2
J gene: TRBJ2-3
V gene: TRBV29-1
clone size: many
CDR3 protein: CSVGGKAGEPSDTQYF
CDR3 DNA: TGCAGCGTGGGCGGCAAAGCGGGAGAGCCATCAGATACGCAGTATTTT

D gene: NA
J gene: TRBJ1-2
V gene: TRBV5-6
clone size: many
CDR3 protein: CASSPRGAGLAVYGYTF
CDR3 DNA: TGTGCCAGCAGCCCTCGGGGGGCCGGCTTAGCTGTCTATGGCTACACCTTC

D gene: NA
J gene: TRBJ2-5
V gene: TRBV20-1
clone size: NA
CDR3 protein: CSASSGAGEETQYF
CDR3 DNA: TGCAGTGCTAGTTCCGGGGCCGGAGAAGAGACCCAGTACTTC

D gene: TRBD2
J gene: TRBJ2-1
V gene: TRBV4-3
clone size: many
CDR3 protein: CASSPQTSARSSSYNEQFF
CDR3 DNA: TGCGCCAGCAGCCCTCAGACTAGCGCGCGGAGCAGCTCCTACAATGAGCAGTTCTTC

D gene: TRBD2
J gene: TRBJ2-5
V gene: TRBV7-2
clone size: NA
CDR3 protein: CASSPGTSVETQYF
CDR3 DNA: TGTGCCAGCAGCCCCGGGACTAGCGTTGAGACCCAGTACTTC

D gene: NA
J gene: TRBJ2-1
V gene: TRBV7-8
clone size: many
CDR3 protein: CASSLGARRKTAPNEQFF
CDR3 DNA: TGTGCCAGCAGCTTAGGTGCGCGGAGGAAAACCGCCCCCAATGAGCAGTTCTTC

D gene: NA
J gene: TRBJ1-1
V gene: TRBV29-1
clone size: many
CDR3 protein: CSGTGFGTEAFF
CDR3 DNA: TGCAGCGGAACAGGGTTTGGCACTGAAGCTTTCTTT

D gene: NA
J gene: TRBJ2-3
V gene: TRBV15
clone size: many
CDR3 protein: CATSRVEDTQYF
CDR3 DNA: TGTGCCACCAGCAGAGTGGAAGATACGCAGTATTTT

D gene: TRBD1
J gene: TRBJ1-2
V gene: TRBV7-9
clone size: NA
CDR3 protein: CASSLGHRGQGDYTF
CDR3 DNA: TGTGCCAGCAGCTTAGGACACAGAGGACAGGGGGACTACACCTTC

D gene: NA
J gene: TRBJ2-5
V gene: TRBV6-4
clone size: NA
CDR3 protein: CASRIPGLKTGGNQETQYF
CDR3 DNA: TGTGCCAGCAGAATCCCGGGACTCAAAACTGGGGGGAACCAAGAGACCCAGTACTTC

D gene: TRBD2
J gene: TRBJ2-7
V gene: TRBV15
clone size: NA
CDR3 protein: CATSRDGTSGSLEQYF
CDR3 DNA: TGTGCCACCAGCAGAGATGGAACTAGCGGATCACTCGAGCAGTACTTC

D gene: TRBD1
J gene: TRBJ1-5
V gene: TRBV28
clone size: many
CDR3 protein: CASSSGQGIRQPQHF
CDR3 DNA: TGTGCCAGCAGTTCGGGACAGGGAATAAGGCAGCCCCAGCATTTT

D gene: TRBD1
J gene: TRBJ2-6
V gene: TRBV10-2
clone size: many
CDR3 protein: CASMTGQGISGANVLTF
CDR3 DNA: TGCGCCAGCATGACGGGACAGGGGATATCTGGGGCCAACGTCCTGACTTTC

D gene: NA
J gene: TRBJ1-2
V gene: TRBV30
clone size: few
CDR3 protein: CAWSVYRDYGYTF
CDR3 DNA: TGTGCCTGGAGTGTTTACCGCGACTATGGCTACACCTTC

D gene: TRBD1
J gene: TRBJ1-1
V gene: TRBV7-2
clone size: many
CDR3 protein: CASSSGQPNTEAFF
CDR3 DNA: TGTGCCAGCAGCTCGGGACAGCCTAACACTGAAGCTTTCTTT

D gene: TRBD1
J gene: TRBJ2-1
V gene: TRBV30
clone size: many
CDR3 protein: CARGQGLLEQFF
CDR3 DNA: TGTGCCCGAGGACAGGGTTTGTTAGAGCAGTTCTTC

D gene: TRBD2
J gene: TRBJ2-1
V gene: TRBV20-1
clone size: many
CDR3 protein: CSAPLAGMQKEQFF
CDR3 DNA: TGCAGTGCTCCCCTAGCGGGGATGCAGAAAGAGCAGTTCTTC

D gene: NA
J gene: TRBJ1-6
V gene: TRBV7-2
clone size: many
CDR3 protein: CASSPFKSPLHF
CDR3 DNA: TGTGCCAGCAGCCCATTTAAGTCACCCCTCCACTTT